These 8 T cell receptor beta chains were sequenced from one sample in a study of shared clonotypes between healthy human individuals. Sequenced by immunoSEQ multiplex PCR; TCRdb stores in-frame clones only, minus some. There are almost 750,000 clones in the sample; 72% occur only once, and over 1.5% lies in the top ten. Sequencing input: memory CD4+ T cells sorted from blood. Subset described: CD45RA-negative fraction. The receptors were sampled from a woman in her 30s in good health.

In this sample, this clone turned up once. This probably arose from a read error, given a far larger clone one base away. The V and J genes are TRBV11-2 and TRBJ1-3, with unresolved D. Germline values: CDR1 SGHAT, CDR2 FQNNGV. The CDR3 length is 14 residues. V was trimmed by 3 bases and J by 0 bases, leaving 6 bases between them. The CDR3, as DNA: TGTGCCAGCAGCTTTACAGACTCTGGAAACACCATATATTTT. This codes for CASSFTDSGNTIYF.

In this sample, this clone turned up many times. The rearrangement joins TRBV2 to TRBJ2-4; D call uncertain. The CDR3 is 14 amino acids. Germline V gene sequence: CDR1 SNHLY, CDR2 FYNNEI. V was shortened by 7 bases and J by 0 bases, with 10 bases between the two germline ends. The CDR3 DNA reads TGTGCCAGCAAAATGGAAATAGCCAAAAACATTCAGTACTTC. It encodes CASKMEIAKNIQYF.

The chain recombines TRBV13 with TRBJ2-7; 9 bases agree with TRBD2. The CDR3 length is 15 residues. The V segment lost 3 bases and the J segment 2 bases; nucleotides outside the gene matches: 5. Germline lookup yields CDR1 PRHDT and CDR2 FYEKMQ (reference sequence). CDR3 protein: CASSLLAGTPYEQYF. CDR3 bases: TGTGCCAGCAGCTTGCTAGCGGGAACACCCTACGAGCAGTACTTC.

The CDR3 sequence is CASSTDREGMGTDTQYF. The CDR3 nucleotides are TGCGCCAGCAGCACCGACAGGGAGGGTATGGGTACAGATACGCAGTATTTT. The J gene is TRBJ2-3, the V gene TRBV5-1; D may match TRBD1 or TRBD2 (7 bases each). Germline values: CDR1 SGHRS, CDR2 YFSETQ. The CDR3 spans 17 residues. Trimming shortened V by 4 bases and J by 3 bases, and 21 bases separated the two germline ends.

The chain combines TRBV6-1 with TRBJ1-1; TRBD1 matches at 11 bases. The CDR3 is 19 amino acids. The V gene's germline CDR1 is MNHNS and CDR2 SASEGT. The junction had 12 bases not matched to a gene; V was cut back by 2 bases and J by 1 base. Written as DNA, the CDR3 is TGTGCCAGCAGTGAAAAGAGGGGGACAGGGGGGATGAGGAACACTGAAGCTTTCTTT. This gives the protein CASSEKRGTGGMRNTEAFF.

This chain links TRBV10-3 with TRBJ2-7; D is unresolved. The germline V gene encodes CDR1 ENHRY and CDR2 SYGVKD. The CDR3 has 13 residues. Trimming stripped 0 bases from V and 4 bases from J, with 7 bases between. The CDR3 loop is CAISESYTYEQYF. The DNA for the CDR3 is TGTGCCATCAGTGAGTCGTATACATACGAGCAGTACTTC.

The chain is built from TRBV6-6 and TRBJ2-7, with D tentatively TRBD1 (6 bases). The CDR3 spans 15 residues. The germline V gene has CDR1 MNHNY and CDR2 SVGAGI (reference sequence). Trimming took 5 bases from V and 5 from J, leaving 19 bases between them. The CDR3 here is CASSPVGTGRHEQYF. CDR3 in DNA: TGTGCCAGCAGTCCGGTTGGCACAGGGCGACACGAGCAGTACTTC.

The CDR3 loop is CASRRGQYEQYF. The DNA for the CDR3 is TGTGCCAGCAGGAGGGGACAGTACGAGCAGTACTTC. The rearrangement joins TRBV28 to TRBJ2-7; 7 bases are shared with TRBD1. With V trimmed by 6 bases and J by 4 bases, 3 bases remained unmatched. The CDR3 is 12 residues long. CDR1 MDHEN and CDR2 SYDVKM come from the germline V gene.